The 25 T cell receptor beta chains presented below share a single source sample, sequenced in a study of blood T cell repertoires in COVID-19. Only in-frame clones appear in the TCRdb table, and some are missing; sequencing was by immunoSEQ multiplex PCR. The table shows 400,000 to 450,000 clones, with roughly nine tenths occurring only once. Sequencing used PBMCs or T cells enriched from blood (not recorded which). All receptors derive from a man aged 30 to 45 who had recovered from COVID-19.

This rearrangement joins TRBV28 to TRBJ2-5; 10 bases are shared with TRBD2. Germline CDR1 is MDHEN and CDR2 is SYDVKM. The V and J ends lost 6 bases and 2 bases, in that order; junction bases with no gene match: 6. CDR3 size: 15 residues. This CDR3 is CASRRLAGPQETQYF. The CDR3 nucleotides read TGTGCCAGCAGGCGACTAGCGGGTCCGCAAGAGACCCAGTACTTC.

The chain couples TRBV29-1 to TRBJ1-2; no clear D. Germline V gene lookup returns CDR1 SQVTM and CDR2 ANQGSEA. V gave up 1 base and J gave up 4 bases, with 13 bases separating them. The CDR3 extends over 14 amino acids. As DNA, the CDR3 is TGCAGCGTTGAAGGAGGGAAATCACGCTATGGCTACACCTTC. Translating gives CSVEGGKSRYGYTF.

The chain joins TRBV5-5 to TRBJ2-1; 8 nucleotides match TRBD2. There are 18 residues in the CDR3. Germline trimming cut 2 bases from V and 2 bases from J; bases unmatched to any gene: 12. Germline V gives CDR1 SGHKS, CDR2 YYEKEE (reference sequence). The CDR3 loop is CASSLRIGAGVTYNEQFF. The CDR3 bases are TGTGCCAGCAGCTTACGAATAGGAGCGGGAGTCACCTACAATGAGCAGTTCTTC.

CDR3 nucleotides: TGTGCCAGCAGCAGACCCAGGGTTTCATGTGGCTACACCTTC. Amino acids: CASSRPRVSCGYTF. The V gene is TRBV21-1, the J gene TRBJ1-2; TRBD1 is the table's D call, not checked against the DNA. TRBV21-1 is assigned pseudogene status. The length of the CDR3 is 14 residues.

V usage is TRBV29-1 and J usage is TRBJ2-7; 9 nucleotides align to TRBD1. With 6 bases clipped from V and 5 bases from J, the junction kept 2 bases outside the gene matches. The CDR3 totals 11 residues. From germline, CDR1 is SQVTM and CDR2 ANQGSEA. The CDR3 DNA reads TGCAGCGTACAGGGGGCCCACGAGCAGTACTTC. It is translated as CSVQGAHEQYF.

V and J are TRBV5-1 and TRBJ1-1, with 7 bases aligning to TRBD1. Germline CDR1 reads SGHRS; CDR2 reads YFSETQ. This CDR3 is built from 13 residues. With V trimmed by 3 bases and J by 11 bases, 10 bases remained unmatched. The CDR3 DNA is TGCGCCAGCAGCTCAGGGGACAGACTACCCGCTTTCTTT. Its translation is CASSSGDRLPAFF.

J is TRBJ2-5 and V is TRBV7-2; D is undetermined. CDR1 and CDR2 (germline): SGHTA, FQGNSA. V lost 0 bases, J lost 5 bases, and 10 bases lay in between. The CDR3 has 14 residues. Written as DNA, the CDR3 is TGTGCCAGCAGCTTAGCCACAGCCCTTGAGACCCAGTACTTC. Amino acids: CASSLATALETQYF.

J is TRBJ2-3 and V is TRBV4-1; D possibly corresponds to TRBD1 (6 bases). The CDR3 is 16 amino acids. Germline lookup yields CDR1 MGHRA and CDR2 YSYEKL. With 4 bases removed from V and 0 bases from J, the gap between germline ends came to 14 bases. The CDR3 reads CASSPPQGASTDTQYF. The CDR3 region has the DNA TGCGCCAGCAGCCCACCACAGGGAGCGAGCACAGATACGCAGTATTTT.

The CDR3 sequence: CASSLEGQPTGELFF. Here the CDR3 DNA reads TGTGCCAGCAGCTTAGAGGGACAGCCCACCGGGGAGCTGTTTTTT. The chain links TRBV7-9 to TRBJ2-2; 7 bases fit TRBD1. V was pared by 1 base and J by 4 bases, with 3 bases of the junction left unmatched. Looked up from germline, CDR1 is SEHNR and CDR2 is FQNEAQ (reference sequence). CDR3 length equals 15 residues.

The CDR3 loop reads CASSQTGARDEQYF. CDR3 nucleotides: TGCGCCAGCAGCCAGACAGGGGCTAGGGACGAGCAGTACTTC. This rearrangement joins TRBV5-1 to TRBJ2-7, with 8 bases lining up with TRBD1. Unmatched junction bases numbered 8, after V lost 4 bases and J lost 5 bases. Looked up from germline, CDR1 is SGHRS and CDR2 is YFSETQ. This CDR3 contains 14 residues.

This chain connects TRBV28 to TRBJ1-5; D call uncertain. Trimming left V 3 bases short and J 3 bases short, with 15 bases between. The CDR3 is 16 residues long. Germline CDR1 MDHEN, CDR2 SYDVKM. The CDR3 DNA is TGTGCCAGCAGTTTCGCGTCGGGGAGTCACAATCAGCCCCAGCATTTT. It specifies CASSFASGSHNQPQHF.

This chain joins TRBV7-9 and TRBJ1-3, with D possibly matching TRBD1 (6 bases). Trimming removed 6 bases at V and 2 bases at J, with 8 bases between. The CDR3 spans 13 residues. CDR1 SEHNR and CDR2 FQNEAQ come from the germline V gene (reference sequence). The CDR3 coding sequence is TGTGCCAGCAGACAGGGTACTGGAAACACCATATATTTT. Translating gives CASRQGTGNTIYF.

This clone was seen once. The chain links TRBV27 to TRBJ2-7; no definite D call. V lost 0 bases and J lost 2, with 11 bases in between. This CDR3 has 15 residues. Germline V lookup: CDR1 MNHEY, CDR2 SMNVEV (reference sequence). The CDR3 coding sequence is TGTGCCAGCAGTTTATCGGGCAGGAAAGCCTACGAGCAGTACTTC. Encoded protein: CASSLSGRKAYEQYF.

The chain has TRBV28 and TRBJ1-1, with no clear D. The CDR3 extends over 14 amino acids. The V end was cut by 3 bases, the J end by 6 bases, with 14 bases between. CDR1 is MDHEN and CDR2 is SYDVKM in the germline V gene. Here the CDR3 reads CASSFHPPPAEAFF. In DNA, the CDR3 is TGTGCCAGCAGTTTTCATCCCCCCCCGGCTGAAGCTTTCTTT. The full variable domain, in which reference TRBV28 and TRBJ1-1 provide the parts outside the CDR3, is DVKVTQSSRYLVKRTGEKVFLECVQDMDHENMFWYRQDPGLGLRLIYFSYDVKMKEKGDIPEGYSVSREKKERFSLILESASTNQTSMYLCASSFHPPPAEAFFGQGTRLTVV.

This rearrangement joins TRBV29-1 to TRBJ1-2, with 9 bases matching TRBD1. The CDR3 totals 14 residues. The trim removed 1 base at V and 6 bases at J, leaving 6 bases unmatched. CDR1 and CDR2 (germline): SQVTM, ANQGSEA. The CDR3 here is CSVEGQQGADGYTF. For the CDR3, the DNA is TGCAGCGTTGAAGGCCAACAGGGGGCGGATGGCTACACCTTC.

The chain recombines TRBV5-1 with TRBJ2-3; TRBD1 is a possible D gene (5 bases). Germline loops: CDR1 SGHRS, CDR2 YFSETQ. V was cut by 4 bases and J by 6 bases, with 15 bases left in between. The CDR3 extends over 14 amino acids. CDR3 loop: CASSLGQDVDTQYF. CDR3 DNA: TGCGCCAGCAGCCTAGGACAAGACGTGGATACGCAGTATTTT.

V usage is TRBV28 and J usage is TRBJ1-2, with D uncertain. The CDR3 consists of 13 residues. The V gene lost 2 bases and the J gene lost 4 bases, with 8 bases spanning the gap. The V gene's germline CDR1 is MDHEN and CDR2 SYDVKM. The CDR3: CASSLKGGYGYTF. In DNA, the CDR3 is TGTGCCAGCAGTTTAAAGGGAGGCTATGGCTACACCTTC.

V and J are TRBV7-9 and TRBJ1-2, with D perhaps TRBD1 (5 bases). CDR3 size: 13 residues. CDR1 SEHNR and CDR2 FQNEAQ come from the germline V gene (reference sequence). Deletions cut 5 bases from V and 0 bases from J, with 7 bases between. This CDR3 reads CASSPGPNYGYTF. The CDR3 DNA follows: TGTGCCAGCAGCCCAGGGCCTAACTATGGCTACACCTTC.

The chain recombines TRBV10-2 with TRBJ2-6, with TRBD1 matching 7 bases. The CDR3 extends over 16 amino acids. Unmatched junction bases numbered 11, after V lost 10 bases and J lost 2 bases. Germline loops: CDR1 WSHSY, CDR2 SAAADI. The CDR3 region is CATQTGRRTGANVLTF. The CDR3, as DNA: TGCGCCACCCAGACAGGGCGTAGAACTGGGGCCAACGTCCTGACTTTC.

Turning to this clone: This sample includes further DNA sequences coding for the same CDR3. The gene calls are TRBV3-1 (or the pseudogene TRBV3-2) and TRBJ1-1; D is uncertain. The ends were cut back, 2 bases at V and 0 bases at J, with 4 bases in the middle. This CDR3 comprises 13 residues. CDR1 is LGHDT and CDR2 is YNNKEL in the germline V gene (reference sequence). The CDR3 protein is CASSQRVNTEAFF. The CDR3 DNA follows: TGTGCCAGCAGCCAACGGGTGAACACTGAAGCTTTCTTT.

The genes are TRBV19 and TRBJ2-7, with 8 positions matching TRBD1. CDR3 length equals 14 residues. Trimming took 3 bases from V and 0 from J; bases not matched to a gene: 1. Germline V gene data show CDR1 as LNHDA and CDR2 as SQIVND (reference sequence). The CDR3 nucleotides read TGTGCCAGTAGTATGGGACAGGACTCCTACGAGCAGTACTTC. Protein: CASSMGQDSYEQYF. Drawing the rest from reference TRBV19 and TRBJ2-7, the complete variable domain is DGGITQSPKYLFRKEGQNVTLSCEQNLNHDAMYWYRQDPGQGLRLIYYSQIVNDFQKGDIAEGYSVSREKKESFPLTVTSAQKNPTAFYLCASSMGQDSYEQYFGPGTRLTVT.

The CDR3 DNA sequence: TGTGCCAGCAGCGTTCTGCTAGCGGATGGGGTTGGGAATGAGCAGTTCTTC. As protein: CASSVLLADGVGNEQFF. V usage is TRBV9 and J usage is TRBJ2-1; 7 bases agree with TRBD2. CDR1 is SGDLS, CDR2 YYNGEE, per germline. V was clipped by 2 bases and J by 7 bases; unmatched bases: 15. There are 17 residues in the CDR3.

The V gene is TRBV7-7, the J gene TRBJ2-5, with 16 bases that match TRBD2. This CDR3 region has 20 residues. J gave up 1 base and V 1 base, and 9 bases lay outside the gene matches. CDR1 SSHAT and CDR2 FNYEAQ come from the germline V gene (reference sequence). For the CDR3, the DNA is TGTGCCAGCAGCTTAGTAATTCCGGGACTAGCGGGAGGGGGCCAAGAGACCCAGTACTTC. It translates to CASSLVIPGLAGGGQETQYF.

The gene calls are TRBV30 and TRBJ2-5; possible D gene TRBD1, 6 bases. The CDR3 consists of 13 residues. The V end lost 4 bases, the J end lost 5 bases, and 14 bases lay between the germline ends. Germline V gene lookup returns CDR1 GTSNPN and CDR2 SVGIG (reference sequence). The CDR3 DNA reads as TGTGCCTGGAATATGGGACAATGGGAGACCCAGTACTTC. Its protein product is CAWNMGQWETQYF.

CDR3 loop: CASRWAGGSNQPQHF. The DNA of the CDR3 is TGTGCCAGCAGATGGGCAGGGGGAAGCAATCAGCCCCAGCATTTT. This chain links TRBV6-5 with TRBJ1-5, with 7 bases lining up with TRBD1. Germline assignment: CDR1 MNHEY and CDR2 SVGAGI. CDR3 length: 15 residues. Losses at the gene ends were 6 bases for V and 1 base for J; bases not matched to a gene: 6.